These 10 T cell receptor delta chains were all obtained from the same sample, sequenced in a study of gamma-delta T cells after stem cell transplantation (dated by TCRdb to the mid-2010s). Library prep was done by RT-PCR. Data came from an Illumina MiSeq. Public reads were reanalyzed in TCRdb with CATT, and rows carrying the same DNA were merged afterwards. This sample gives roughly 14,000 delta-chain clones in total; 9% to 9.5% of them show up just once. About 60% of the sample comes from the top ten. The sample taken for sequencing was gamma-delta T cells. These receptors originate from a human donor. It is not recorded whose cells these are; they may come from a transplant donor.

This clone was recorded a few times. TCRdb shows a much larger clone's protein in place of this DNA's translation, and the two differ at residue 10, likely through a read error; the protein shown is translated from the DNA. The chain couples TRDV2 to TRDJ3; 8 bases are a match to TRDD3. The CDR3 totals 20 residues. The germline CDR1 and CDR2 sequences are GEAIGNYY and EKD. Trimming took 1 base from V and 0 from J; bases not matched to a gene: 10. The CDR3 DNA reads TGTGCCTGTGACACGCCTACTGGGGGCCCGAGCTCCTGGGACACCCGACAGATGTTTTTC. This encodes CACDTPTGGPSSWDTRQMFF.

Only a few counts were recorded for this clone. The chain employs TRDV2 and TRDJ1; D gene unclear. The CDR3 extends over 18 amino acids. Trimming took 2 bases from V and 6 from J, leaving 27 bases between them. CDR1 is GEAIGNYY and CDR2 is EKD in the germline V gene. The CDR3 DNA is TGTGCCTGTGACAGAGGGGTGGGTACGCTATCTTACCCCTATAAACTCATCTTT. Its translation: CACDRGVGTLSYPYKLIF.

This clone occurred many times. TCRdb assigns this DNA the protein of a much larger clone, which departs from its translation at residues 8 and 9; this likely reflects a read error, and the protein shown comes from translating the DNA. The chain employs TRDV2 and TRDJ1, with D perhaps TRDD3 (5 bases). Trimming shortened V by 0 bases and J by 2 bases, and 21 bases separated the two germline ends. In germline, CDR1 is GEAIGNYY, CDR2 EKD. The CDR3 contains 18 residues. CDR3 residues: CACDTVGVTPYGTDKLIF. The CDR3 bases are TGTGCCTGTGACACCGTTGGGGTTACCCCCTATGGGACCGATAAACTCATCTTT.

Worth noting for this clone: The protein held in TCRdb is that of a much larger clone and does not match this DNA's translation at residue 9, likely because of a read error; the protein shown is translated from the DNA. The CDR3 bases are TGTGCCTGTGACAGACTACTGGGGGGTACGCGGGCCGATAAACTCATCTTT. It codes for CACDRLLGGTRADKLIF. The V gene is TRDV2, the J gene TRDJ1, with TRDD3 matching 8 bases. V was pared by 2 bases and J by 3 bases, with 13 bases of the junction left unmatched. This CDR3 has 17 amino acids. Germline V gene lookup returns CDR1 GEAIGNYY and CDR2 EKD.

Of note for this clone: The protein TCRdb gives is from a much larger clone and does not agree with this DNA's translation at residue 13, likely a read error; the protein shown here comes from the DNA. The chain combines TRDV2 with TRDJ1; 8 nucleotides match TRDD3. Germline values: CDR1 GEAIGNYY, CDR2 EKD. CDR3 size: 15 residues. CDR3 nucleotides: TGTGCCTGTGACGTACTGGGGGCCCACACCGATAAACCCATCTTT. Residues: CACDVLGAHTDKPIF.

This clone was observed many times. The protein recorded in TCRdb matches a much larger clone and deviates from this DNA's translation at residue 7, suggesting a read error; the protein here is obtained by translating the DNA. The rearrangement links TRDV2 to TRDJ1, with 10 bases lining up with TRDD3. The CDR3 is made up of 19 amino acids. The trim removed 2 bases at V and 3 bases at J, leaving 17 bases unmatched. In germline, CDR1 is GEAIGNYY, CDR2 EKD. The CDR3 nucleotides read TGTGCCTGTGACAGCGTAATGGGGGATACCTCCTCACGGGCCGATAAACTCATCTTT. Its translation: CACDSVMGDTSSRADKLIF.

In its sample, this clone was seen many times. The chain is built from TRDV2 and TRDJ1, with TRDD3 identical over 7 bases. CDR1 and CDR2 from the germline V gene are GEAIGNYY and EKD. J lost 2 bases, V lost 3 bases, and 8 bases had no gene match. This CDR3 is built from 15 residues. The CDR3 loop reads CACDARGDRTDKLIF. DNA of the CDR3: TGTGCCTGTGACGCGAGGGGGGATCGGACCGATAAACTCATCTTT.

This clone was recorded a few times. A read error likely explains why the TCRdb protein, taken from a much larger clone, differs from this DNA's translation at residue 10; the protein shown is translated from the DNA. V and J are TRDV2 and TRDJ1; 8 bases are a match to TRDD3. The CDR3 consists of 17 residues. In germline, CDR1 is GEAIGNYY, CDR2 EKD. The V and J ends lost 3 bases and 1 base, in that order; junction bases with no gene match: 12. The CDR3: CACDSLMGDSVTDKLIF. CDR3 sequence (DNA): TGTGCCTGTGACTCTCTCATGGGGGATTCGGTCACCGATAAACTCATCTTT.

This clone was seen only a few times. For this DNA, TCRdb reports the protein of a much larger clone, which diverges at residue 17, most likely from a read error; the protein presented here is translated directly from the DNA. The J gene is TRDJ1, the V gene TRDV2; 8 bases are shared with TRDD3. The germline gives CDR1 GEAIGNYY, CDR2 EKD. The CDR3 is made up of 19 amino acids. CDR3 coding DNA: TGTGCCTGTGACACCTTGGTTTTGCTGGGGGAAAAGTACACCGATAAACCCATCTTT. Its protein is CACDTLVLLGEKYTDKPIF.

This clone was picked up a small number of times. A read error is the likely source, as a far larger clone sits one nucleotide away. At the DNA level, this CDR3 is encoded by other sequences in the same sample as well. The V and J genes are TRDV2 and TRDJ1; 11 bases agree with TRDD3. With 7 bases clipped from V and 3 bases from J, the junction kept 15 bases outside the gene matches. The CDR3 length is 17 residues. Germline lookup yields CDR1 GEAIGNYY and CDR2 EKD. The CDR3 bases are TGTGCCTGCGACCCTCTGATGGGGGATACGCGCCCCGATAAACTCATCTTT. Amino acids: CACDPLMGDTRPDKLIF.